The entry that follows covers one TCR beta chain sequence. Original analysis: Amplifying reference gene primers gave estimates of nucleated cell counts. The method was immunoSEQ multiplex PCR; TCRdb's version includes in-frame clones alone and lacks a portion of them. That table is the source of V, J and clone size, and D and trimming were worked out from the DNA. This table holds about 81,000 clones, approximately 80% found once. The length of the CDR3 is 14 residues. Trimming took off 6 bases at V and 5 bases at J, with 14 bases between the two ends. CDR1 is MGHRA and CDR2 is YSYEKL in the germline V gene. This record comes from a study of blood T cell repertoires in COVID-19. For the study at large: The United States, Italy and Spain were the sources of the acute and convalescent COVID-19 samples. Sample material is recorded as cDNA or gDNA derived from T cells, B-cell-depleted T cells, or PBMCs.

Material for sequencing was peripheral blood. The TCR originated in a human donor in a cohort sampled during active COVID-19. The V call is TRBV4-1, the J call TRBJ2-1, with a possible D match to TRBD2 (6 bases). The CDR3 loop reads CASRTRDFNNEQFF. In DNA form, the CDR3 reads TGCGCCAGCAGAACCCGGGACTTTAACAATGAGCAGTTCTTC.